The clone carrying this T cell receptor beta chain has just one count. Germline V gives CDR1 LGHDT, CDR2 YNNKEL (reference sequence). The CDR3 runs 14 residues. The V segment lost 4 bases and the J segment 3 bases; nucleotides outside the gene matches: 5. Per the authors' pipeline: From reference gene primer amplification, estimates of nucleated cell counts were derived. Here immunoSEQ multiplex PCR was the method, and the copy in TCRdb shows in-frame clones only, minus some. The V and J calls and clone size are taken from that table; D and trimming were inferred from the DNA. The sample shows fewer than 250,000 clones, less than 80% of them seen only once. The data were obtained in a study of blood T cell repertoires in COVID-19. Background on the study: T cells, B-cell-depleted T cells, or PBMCs supplied cDNA or gDNA.

The V gene is TRBV3-1 (or the pseudogene TRBV3-2), the J gene TRBJ2-7; TRBD2 aligns across 8 bases. Sequencing was carried out using peripheral blood. The receptor's source is a woman between 45 and 60 years old with acute or convalescent COVID-19. The CDR3 sequence: CASSPSGGYYEQYF. The CDR3 DNA follows: TGTGCCAGCAGCCCCAGCGGGGGTTACTACGAGCAGTACTTC.